A single sample gave rise to the 31 T cell receptor beta chains below, sequenced in a study of spatial heterogeneity in lung cancer. Documented time point: blood at routine non-recurrence follow-up after resection. TCRdb reanalysed the 5' RACE reads using MiXCR and keeps one entry per CDR3 protein. The table shows some 16,000 distinct CDR3 sequences, with roughly 19% occurring only once. The sequencing here drew on PBMCs, taken at follow-up. Receptors originate from a male donor with early-stage non-small cell lung cancer.

There are many counts of this clonotype. The V and J genes are TRBV7-9 and TRBJ2-3, with D unclear. CDR3 length: 12 amino acids. Germline-derived CDR1 and CDR2 are SEHNR and FQNEAQ (reference sequence). V was cut by 1 base and J by 2 bases, with 1 base left in between. The CDR3 nucleotides read TGTGCCAGCAGCTTAGACACAGATACGCAGTATTTT. Translated, it gives CASSLDTDTQYF.

This clonotype has a handful of counts. The chain employs TRBV29-1 and TRBJ2-7; D is perhaps TRBD1 (6 bases). V lost 6 bases, J lost 2 bases, and 11 bases lay in between. CDR1 and CDR2 from the germline V gene are SQVTM and ANQGSEA. This CDR3 has 12 amino acids. CDR3 region: CSVHRGTYEQYF. For the CDR3, the DNA is TGCAGCGTCCATAGGGGGACCTACGAGCAGTACTTC.

At least ten counts were recorded for this clonotype. The chain carries TRBV2 and TRBJ2-7; the match to TRBD1 covers 7 bases. There are 14 residues in the CDR3. Germline CDR1 reads SNHLY; CDR2 reads FYNNEI. V shed 6 bases, J shed 2 bases, and the junction held 7 bases outside the gene matches. CDR3 DNA sequence: TGTGCCAGCAGGGTAGACAGGGACACCTACGAGCAGTACTTC. It yields the protein CASRVDRDTYEQYF.

At least ten counts were recorded for this clonotype. This CDR3 is CASSGFQGRTEAFF. CDR3 nucleotide sequence: TGCGCCAGCAGCGGCTTTCAGGGGAGAACTGAAGCTTTCTTT. This sequence joins TRBV4-3 and TRBJ1-1, with a tentative D call TRBD1 (6 bases). Germline lookup yields CDR1 LGHNA and CDR2 YSLEER. Trimming removed 5 bases at V and 5 bases at J, with 15 bases between. There are 14 residues in the CDR3.

The rearrangement links TRBV2 to TRBJ1-6; D is unresolved. Per germline, CDR1 SNHLY and CDR2 FYNNEI. The V end lost 5 bases, the J end lost 9 bases, and 8 bases lay between the germline ends. This CDR3 has 12 residues. CDR3 in amino acids: CASSRAGSPLHF. In DNA form, the CDR3 reads TGTGCCAGCAGTAGGGCGGGTTCACCCCTCCACTTT.

This chain uses TRBV5-1 with TRBJ2-2; no clear D gene. Trimming stripped 4 bases from V and 2 bases from J, with 6 bases between. The CDR3 extends over 13 amino acids. The germline CDR1 and CDR2 sequences are SGHRS and YFSETQ. The CDR3 DNA sequence: TGCGCCAGCAGCAAGGGAAACACCGGGGAGCTGTTTTTT. It specifies CASSKGNTGELFF.

CDR3 nucleotides: TGTGCCAGCAGTTACGTGGCTAGCGGGGGGGCAATCGAGACCCAGTACTTC. It specifies CASSYVASGGAIETQYF. The rearrangement uses TRBV6-6 and TRBJ2-5; 12 positions match TRBD2. CDR1 is MNHNY, CDR2 SVGAGI, per germline (reference sequence). The CDR3 is made up of 17 amino acids. With 2 bases clipped from V and 5 bases from J, the junction kept 9 bases outside the gene matches.

The rearrangement joins TRBV7-9 to TRBJ1-2, with a tentative D call TRBD1 (6 bases). Germline V lookup: CDR1 SEHNR, CDR2 FQNEAQ (reference sequence). The CDR3 has 13 amino acids. The ends were cut back, 5 bases at V and 8 bases at J, with 15 bases in the middle. The CDR3 coding sequence is TGTGCCAGCAGCCCACAGGGAATGGTAGGCTACACCTTC. Amino acids: CASSPQGMVGYTF.

This clonotype is medium-sized in the sample. The chain is built from TRBV6-6 and TRBJ1-3, with 7 bases identical to TRBD1. The germline V gene has CDR1 MNHNY and CDR2 SVGAGI (reference sequence). The length of the CDR3 is 13 residues. The junction had 6 bases not matched to a gene; V was cut back by 6 bases and J by 7 bases. The CDR3 protein is CASRRDSSNTIYF. The CDR3 DNA reads as TGTGCCAGCAGGCGGGACAGCTCGAACACCATATATTTT.

This clonotype is medium-sized within its sample. The CDR3 DNA reads as TGTGCCAGCAGCTTGGCAGGGACCCGAGATAGAGCTTTCTTT. It encodes CASSLAGTRDRAFF. The chain joins TRBV5-5 to TRBJ1-1; D is perhaps TRBD1 (5 bases). Per the germline V gene, CDR1 is SGHKS and CDR2 is YYEKEE (reference sequence). The CDR3 sequence is 14 residues long. Trimming removed 0 bases from V and 10 bases from J, with 16 bases in between.

In its sample, this clonotype ranks as medium-sized. The rearrangement links TRBV6-1 to TRBJ2-6; TRBD1 matches 10 bases. The germline V gene has CDR1 MNHNS and CDR2 SASEGT. There are 16 residues in the CDR3. V shed 8 bases and J 0 bases; nucleotides not matched to a gene: 4. CDR3 residues: CASGTGASSGANVLTF. The CDR3 DNA sequence: TGTGCCAGCGGGACAGGGGCGAGCTCTGGGGCCAACGTCCTGACTTTC.

In this sample, this clonotype turned up a few times. This sequence joins TRBV7-2 and TRBJ2-5; D tentatively reads TRBD1 or TRBD2 (5 bases each). Trimming stripped 5 bases from V and 0 bases from J, with 7 bases between. The CDR3 loop spans 13 amino acids. The germline CDR1 and CDR2 sequences are SGHTA and FQGNSA. DNA of the CDR3: TGTGCCAGCAGCGTGGGACACCAAGAGACCCAGTACTTC. Translation gives CASSVGHQETQYF. Variable domain in full (rest from reference TRBV7-2 and TRBJ2-5): GAGVSQSPSNKVTEKGKDVELRCDPISGHTALYWYRQSLGQGLEFLIYFQGNSAPDKSGLPSDRFSAERTGGSVSTLTIQRTQQEDSAVYLCASSVGHQETQYFGPGTRLLVL.

At least ten counts were recorded for this clonotype. V usage is TRBV6-6 and J usage is TRBJ1-3; no definite D call. Germline CDR1 is MNHNY and CDR2 is SVGAGI (reference sequence). V gave up 7 bases and J gave up 7 bases, with 20 bases separating them. The CDR3 is 15 amino acids. The CDR3, as DNA: TGTGCCAGCACCACGGCGGAACTTACGGGCAACACCATATATTTT. Encoded protein: CASTTAELTGNTIYF.

The genes are TRBV4-1 and TRBJ2-7, with 8 bases fitting TRBD2. This CDR3 has 14 amino acids. V dropped 5 bases and J dropped 3; count of bases not matched to a gene: 6. The germline V gene has CDR1 MGHRA and CDR2 YSYEKL. CDR3 nucleotide sequence: TGCGCCAGCAGCTCCGGGGGGGGCCTCTACGAGCAGTACTTC. Translation: CASSSGGGLYEQYF.

This clonotype was seen repeatedly, ten times or more. The V call is TRBV19, the J call TRBJ2-3; D uncertain. The germline V gene encodes CDR1 LNHDA and CDR2 SQIVND (reference sequence). CDR3 size: 11 residues. Trimming cost V 3 bases and J 3 bases, with 1 base left between them. Written as DNA, the CDR3 is TGTGCCAGTAGTATGACAGATACGCAGTATTTT. As protein: CASSMTDTQYF.

This clonotype was detected only a few times. CDR3 nucleotides: TGTGCCAGCTCACCCTCCCTCTACGAGACAGGTGAAGGTACAAATGGCTACGAGCAGTACTTC. As protein: CASSPSLYETGEGTNGYEQYF. V usage is TRBV18 and J usage is TRBJ2-7; TRBD1 might be the D (6 bases). Deletions cut 3 bases from V and 3 bases from J, with 33 bases between. The CDR3 has 21 amino acids. Germline V gene lookup returns CDR1 KGHSH and CDR2 LQKENI. The full variable domain, with the rest looked up from reference TRBV18 and TRBJ2-7, is NAGVMQNPRHLVRRRGQEARLRCSPMKGHSHVYWYRQLPEEGLKFMVYLQKENIIDESGMPKERFSAEFPKEGPSILRIQQVVRGDSAAYFCASSPSLYETGEGTNGYEQYFGPGTRLTVT.

The gene calls are TRBV12-3 or TRBV12-4 and TRBJ1-6; D is possibly TRBD1 (5 bases). The CDR3 is made up of 16 amino acids. Between the trimmed V and J ends, which lost 4 bases and 7 bases, there was a span of 17 bases. The DNA for the CDR3 is TGTGCCAGCAGTTCGGGGGGGTATTCCTTCAATTCACCCCTCCACTTT. It encodes CASSSGGYSFNSPLHF.

This clonotype has more than one count but fewer than ten. This sequence joins TRBV5-1 and TRBJ2-5, with D maybe TRBD1 (5 bases). V was cut by 4 bases and J by 2 bases, with 9 bases left in between. Germline values: CDR1 SGHRS, CDR2 YFSETQ. The CDR3 has 13 amino acids. The CDR3 protein is CASSGQGQETQYF. The CDR3 nucleotides read TGCGCCAGCAGCGGGCAGGGTCAAGAGACCCAGTACTTC. The full variable domain, in which reference TRBV5-1 and TRBJ2-5 provide the parts outside the CDR3, is KAGVTQTPRYLIKTRGQQVTLSCSPISGHRSVSWYQQTPGQGLQFLFEYFSETQRNKGNFPGRFSGRQFSNSRSEMNVSTLELGDSALYLCASSGQGQETQYFGPGTRLLVL.

V and J are TRBV20-1 and TRBJ1-1; D may be TRBD1 (5 bases). V gave up 0 bases and J gave up 3 bases, with 8 bases separating them. The CDR3 covers 13 residues. Germline CDR1 is DFQATT and CDR2 is SNEGSKA (reference sequence). The DNA of the CDR3 is TGCAGTGCTAGAGATATGGGGGACACTGAAGCTTTCTTT. This translates into CSARDMGDTEAFF.

This clonotype appeared a few times. This chain joins TRBV29-1 and TRBJ2-7, with TRBD1 matching over 8 bases. CDR1 and CDR2 from the germline V gene are SQVTM and ANQGSEA. The CDR3 is 12 amino acids. The V segment lost 3 bases and the J segment 5 bases; nucleotides outside the gene matches: 3. The CDR3 loop is CSVDGTGHEQYF. In nucleotides, the CDR3 is TGCAGCGTTGACGGGACAGGCCACGAGCAGTACTTC.

This clonotype has only a few counts. The chain links TRBV11-3 to TRBJ2-1; TRBD2 aligns across 12 bases. This CDR3 has 16 amino acids. Germline V gene data show CDR1 as SGHNT and CDR2 as YENEEA. Unmatched junction bases numbered 7, after V lost 0 bases and J lost 10 bases. The CDR3 DNA follows: TGTGCCAGCAGCTTAGATAGTATTCTAGCGGGAGGGGAGCAGTTCTTC. Residues: CASSLDSILAGGEQFF.

By share, this clonotype counts as medium-sized. V is TRBV6-1 and J is TRBJ2-1; 9 bases agree with TRBD1. Germline lookup yields CDR1 MNHNS and CDR2 SASEGT. This CDR3 has 17 amino acids. With 4 bases clipped from V and 4 bases from J, the junction kept 11 bases outside the gene matches. In DNA, the CDR3 is TGTGCCAGCAGTGGTGGCCGGGGACAGGGCTCATACAATGAGCAGTTCTTC. It is translated as CASSGGRGQGSYNEQFF.

This clonotype was observed many times. J is TRBJ2-2 and V is TRBV29-1; D not resolved. Between the trimmed V and J ends, which lost 4 bases and 4 bases, there was a span of 13 bases. Germline CDR1 and CDR2: SQVTM and ANQGSEA. The CDR3 is made up of 14 amino acids. CDR3 amino acids: CSVVTPTGTGELFF. In nucleotides, the CDR3 is TGCAGCGTTGTTACCCCGACGGGCACCGGGGAGCTGTTTTTT.

The chain links TRBV12-3 or TRBV12-4 to TRBJ2-3; TRBD2 matches at 8 bases. Trimming took 1 base from V and 2 from J; bases not matched to a gene: 8. CDR3 length: 17 amino acids. DNA of the CDR3: TGTGCCAGCAGTTTAGACCCGGGACTAGGTGCCACAGATACGCAGTATTTT. This gives the protein CASSLDPGLGATDTQYF.

This clonotype showed up just a few times. This rearrangement joins TRBV5-1 to TRBJ2-7; tentatively, D is TRBD2 (5 bases). CDR1 SGHRS and CDR2 YFSETQ come from the germline V gene. Trimming pared 0 bases from V and 5 bases from J, leaving 12 bases between. This CDR3 region has 14 residues. The CDR3 here is CASSLEEGRHEQYF. DNA of the CDR3: TGCGCCAGCAGCTTGGAAGAGGGTCGCCACGAGCAGTACTTC. The full variable domain, with the rest looked up from reference TRBV5-1 and TRBJ2-7, is KAGVTQTPRYLIKTRGQQVTLSCSPISGHRSVSWYQQTPGQGLQFLFEYFSETQRNKGNFPGRFSGRQFSNSRSEMNVSTLELGDSALYLCASSLEEGRHEQYFGPGTRLTVT.

This clonotype was picked up many times. The J gene is TRBJ1-2, the V gene TRBV20-1; no definite D call. Looked up from germline, CDR1 is DFQATT and CDR2 is SNEGSKA (reference sequence). This CDR3 has 13 residues. Here the CDR3 reads CTFTDGANYGYTF. CDR3 nucleotide sequence: TGCACCTTCACGGACGGAGCTAACTATGGCTACACCTTC.

V usage is TRBV20-1 and J usage is TRBJ2-2, with 10 nucleotides matching TRBD2. The junction had 7 bases not matched to a gene; V was cut back by 5 bases and J by 1 base. Germline loops: CDR1 DFQATT, CDR2 SNEGSKA (reference sequence). The CDR3 runs to 16 residues. CDR3 sequence reads: CSAEDLAGENTGELFF. The DNA for the CDR3 is TGCAGTGCTGAGGATCTAGCGGGGGAGAACACCGGGGAGCTGTTTTTT.

This clonotype occurred many times. J is TRBJ2-5 and V is TRBV7-8; the match to TRBD2 covers 12 bases. The ends lost 4 bases at V and 10 bases at J; junction bases unmatched: 16. The V gene's germline CDR1 is SGHVS and CDR2 FQNEAQ. CDR3 length: 17 residues. CDR3 sequence (DNA): TGTGCCAGCAGCTCCCTGAGGGCTAGCGGGGGGGCCTCCGTCCAGTACTTC. Its protein is CASSSLRASGGASVQYF.

The genes are TRBV11-3 and TRBJ1-4, with 7 positions matching TRBD1. The CDR3 totals 17 residues. J lost 4 bases, V lost 3 bases, and 11 bases had no gene match. CDR1 is SGHNT and CDR2 is YENEEA in the germline V gene. DNA for the CDR3: TGTGCCAGCAGCTTGTCATCGCATAGGGGGCTTAATGAAAAACTGTTTTTT. Encoded protein: CASSLSSHRGLNEKLFF.

This clonotype was seen more than once but under ten times. The gene calls are TRBV28 and TRBJ2-1; the D is unclear. V lost 8 bases to trimming and J lost 4 bases, with 6 bases between them. The germline gives CDR1 MDHEN, CDR2 SYDVKM. The CDR3 spans 11 residues. CDR3 loop: CASGEYNEQFF. CDR3 nucleotide sequence: TGTGCCAGCGGGGAATACAATGAGCAGTTCTTC.

This clonotype was detected many times. The rearrangement uses TRBV7-9 and TRBJ1-5; D not resolved. The germline V and J ends were trimmed by 4 bases and 3 bases, with 10 bases remaining between them. Germline lookup yields CDR1 SEHNR and CDR2 FQNEAQ (reference sequence). The CDR3 is made up of 14 amino acids. The CDR3 spells CASSSPGNNQPQHF. Here the CDR3 DNA reads TGTGCCAGCAGCTCCCCGGGGAACAATCAGCCCCAGCATTTT.